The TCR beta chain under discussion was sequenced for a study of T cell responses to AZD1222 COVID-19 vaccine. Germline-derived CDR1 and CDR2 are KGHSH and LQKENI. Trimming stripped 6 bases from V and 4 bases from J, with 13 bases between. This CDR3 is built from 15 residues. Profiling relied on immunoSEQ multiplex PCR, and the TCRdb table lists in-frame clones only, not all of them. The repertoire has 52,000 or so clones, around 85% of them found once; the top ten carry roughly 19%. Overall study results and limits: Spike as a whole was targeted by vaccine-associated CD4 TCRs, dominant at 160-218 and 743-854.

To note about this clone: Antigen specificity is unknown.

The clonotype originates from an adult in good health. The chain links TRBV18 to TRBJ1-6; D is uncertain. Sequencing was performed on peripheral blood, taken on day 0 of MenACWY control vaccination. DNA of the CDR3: TGTGCCAGCTCTCGCGACATACCTTATAATTCACCCCTCCACTTT. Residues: CASSRDIPYNSPLHF.